This T cell receptor beta chain was identified in a study of OX40 agonist ivuxolimab in advanced cancers. At the level of the study: Patients were given ivuxolimab, an antibody that agonizes OX40 (CD134). 30% to 40% of patients had received prior checkpoint inhibitor therapy. General study results and limits: On average, CD8+ T cells showed a greater number of expanded clones than CD4+. CD4+ and CD8+ blood T cells expanded clonally by week 6 at 0.1 to 3.0 mg/kg.

With respect to this clone: Its antigen is not known.

The CDR3 has 12 residues. Germline V CDR1 and CDR2: MDHEN, SYDVKM. The V end lost 7 bases, the J end lost 8 bases, and 11 bases lay between the germline ends. This table comes from immunoSEQ multiplex PCR, and its TCRdb copy is limited to in-frame clones, with some not included. In the table there are more than 30,000 clones, around nine tenths of which are singletons. The receptor was derived from an adult with an advanced solid tumor such as melanoma, head and neck, liver or kidney cancer. The chain links TRBV28 to TRBJ1-4; D is ambiguous. The sample in question was CD4+ or CD8+ T cells sorted from blood, obtained in a trial of the OX40 agonist ivuxolimab. DNA for the CDR3: TGTGCCAGCAACGTTGGACGGGAAAAACTGTTTTTT. Residues: CASNVGREKLFF. Combining the CDR3 with reference TRBV28 and TRBJ1-4 gives the whole variable domain DVKVTQSSRYLVKRTGEKVFLECVQDMDHENMFWYRQDPGLGLRLIYFSYDVKMKEKGDIPEGYSVSREKKERFSLILESASTNQTSMYLCASNVGREKLFFGSGTQLSVL.